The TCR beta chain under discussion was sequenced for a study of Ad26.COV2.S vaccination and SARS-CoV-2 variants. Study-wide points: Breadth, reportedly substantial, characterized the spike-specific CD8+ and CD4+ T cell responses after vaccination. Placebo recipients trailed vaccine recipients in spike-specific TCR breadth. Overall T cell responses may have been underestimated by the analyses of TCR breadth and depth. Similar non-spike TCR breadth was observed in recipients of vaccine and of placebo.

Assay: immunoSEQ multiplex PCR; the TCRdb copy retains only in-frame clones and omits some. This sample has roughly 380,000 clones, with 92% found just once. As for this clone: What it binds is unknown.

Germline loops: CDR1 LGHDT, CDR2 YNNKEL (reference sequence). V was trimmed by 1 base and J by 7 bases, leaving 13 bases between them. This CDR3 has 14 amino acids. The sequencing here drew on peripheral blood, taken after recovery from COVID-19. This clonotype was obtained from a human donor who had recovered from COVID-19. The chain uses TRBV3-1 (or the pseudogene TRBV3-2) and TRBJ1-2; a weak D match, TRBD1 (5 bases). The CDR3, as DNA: TGTGCCAGCAGCCAAGTCACCAGGGTCGGTGGCTACACCTTC. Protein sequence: CASSQVTRVGGYTF.